This TCR beta chain was retrieved from a study of blood T cell repertoires in COVID-19 (dated by TCRdb to the early 2020s). Study-wide context: Collaborator samples came from the United States, Italy and Spain and covered acute and convalescent phases of COVID-19. The prospective study material was composed of cDNA or gDNA derived from T cells, B-cell-depleted T cells, or PBMCs. Deeply sampled blood TCRbeta repertoires from subjects exposed to, actively infected with, or recovered from COVID-19 were included in the dataset. The repertoires were released in a freely available public database intended as a resource for research on the immune response to SARS-CoV-2. Samples were obtained from the ongoing ImmuneRACE study (first 160 participants) and from about 1,300 subjects provided by 6 global collaborators. Sample metadata almost always included a de-identified subject ID, COVID-19 status, age in years and sex. Where HLA class I and class II types were available, the types were taken from metadata supplied by the sample provider, not from assay-based typing.

About this clone itself: Its cognate antigen has yet to be identified. No base quality information exists; no much larger clone differs at one position.

The germline V gene (reference sequence) supplies CDR1 SEHNR and CDR2 FQNEAQ. CDR3 length: 15 amino acids, cysteine to phenylalanine. Only CDR3 DNA remains: 45 bases, in frame from the first base. The junction shows trimming of 4 bases on V and 7 bases on J, plus 14 bases between the germline ends. At one collaborating source in Seattle, patients were enrolled during active infection and were followed longitudinally through the course of disease. The collaborating institutions used their own protocols to collect whole blood in K2EDTA tubes. For TCRbeta analysis, collaborator samples were shipped as frozen whole blood, as isolated PBMCs, or as DNA extracted from either sample type. What the work shows at the level of the full study, not this receptor alone: The amount of clinical and demographic metadata varied by source and participant and was provided uncurated.

TCRbeta CDR3 regions were amplified from genomic DNA using the immunoSEQ Assay, a bias-controlled multiplex PCR. Processing in the source paper ran as follows. The number of nucleated cells in each sample was estimated by amplification of reference gene primers within the assay. To quantify the absolute abundance of each unique TCRbeta CDR3 rearrangement, sequence reads were collapsed and filtered. Productive Simpson clonality was computed per sample as the square root of Simpson's diversity index over productive rearrangements. TCRdb stores this immuneACCESS table with in-frame sequences only. Part of the clones is absent; in the studies checked, under half of the shortfall reflects unresolved V genes, and no reason is known for the rest. That table is the source of V, J and clone size, and D and trimming were worked out from the DNA. This sample lists more than 95,000 clones; around 81% were detected once. About a sixth of the sample is held by the ten biggest clonotypes.

Recombination connected TRBV7-9 to TRBJ1-6, with no confident D gene call. The sample taken for sequencing was peripheral blood. The sequence was obtained from a man aged 30 to 45 with COVID-19, enrolled during active disease. CDR3 loop: CASSSRFGGNSPLHF. The nucleotides read TGTGCCAGCAGCTCCCGTTTCGGAGGAAATTCACCCCTCCACTTT.